This TCR beta chain is drawn from a study of T cell repertoires in cytomegalovirus infection (dated by TCRdb to between 2018 and 2021). Study-level background: Alongside well-studied HLA-B-restricted epitopes, the peptide stimulations were aimed at recently identified HLA-C-restricted CMV epitopes, whose presentation resists viral immunomodulation. Because public TCR beta signatures pointed to carriage of CMV infection together with the matching HLA type, the HLA type of each donor mattered for the analysis. What the research found in general, with its limitations: The ex vivo response was dominated by HLA-C-restricted CMV-specific TCR beta clonotypes, which also provided the single most frequent clonotype in two of eight donors. Cumulative frequency of public TCR beta family members discriminated carriers of CMV infection plus the relevant HLA type in this cohort and an independent 352-donor cohort.

The label giving this sample's treatment or condition can be read as: in vitro stimulation with specific CMV peptide epitopes to enrich CMV-specific T cells. Via the germline V gene, CDR1 is ENHRY and CDR2 SYGVKD. Ends trimmed: V by 3 bases, J by 2 bases; bases unmatched to a gene: 4. Reading from cysteine to phenylalanine, the CDR3 counts 15 amino acids. The only DNA kept is the CDR3, 45 bases in frame from the first base. Sequencing was carried out with an Illumina HiSeq 1500. TCRdb passed the public sequencing reads through fastp at Q25 and MiXCR, retaining productive beta sequences. Every entry covers one CDR3 protein and lists the most common genes and DNA from its rows. The sample contains about 830,000 distinct CDR3 sequences, about 30% of them found a single time. The ten most abundant clones make up 9.5% to 15% of the sample. Comment on this clonotype: Its antigen is still unknown. One base away there is no much larger clone; base qualities are not given.

The sequence was obtained from a human donor in good health (CMV status not recorded). Some clones in this sample may be carry-over from other donors' samples. The starting material was cultured CD8+ T cells from PBMCs, obtained from culture after CMV antigen stimulation. This receptor chain uses TRBV10-3 and TRBJ1-2; 9 central nucleotides agree with TRBD1. The sequenced DNA is TGTGCCATCAGTGATTGGGACAGGGCCAACTATGGCTACACCTTC. Translated, this is CAISDWDRANYGYTF.